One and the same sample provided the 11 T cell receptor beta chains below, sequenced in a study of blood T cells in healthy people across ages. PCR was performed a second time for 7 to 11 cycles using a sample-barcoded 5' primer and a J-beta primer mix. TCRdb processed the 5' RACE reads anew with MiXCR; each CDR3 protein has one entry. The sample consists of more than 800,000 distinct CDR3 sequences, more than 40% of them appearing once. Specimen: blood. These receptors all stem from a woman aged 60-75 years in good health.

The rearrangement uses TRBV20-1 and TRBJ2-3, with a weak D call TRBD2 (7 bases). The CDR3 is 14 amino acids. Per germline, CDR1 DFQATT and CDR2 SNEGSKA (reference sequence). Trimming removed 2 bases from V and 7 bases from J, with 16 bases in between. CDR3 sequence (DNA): TGCAGTGCTAGAACTGGAGGGGGGGGTCATACGCAGTATTTT. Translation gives CSARTGGGGHTQYF.

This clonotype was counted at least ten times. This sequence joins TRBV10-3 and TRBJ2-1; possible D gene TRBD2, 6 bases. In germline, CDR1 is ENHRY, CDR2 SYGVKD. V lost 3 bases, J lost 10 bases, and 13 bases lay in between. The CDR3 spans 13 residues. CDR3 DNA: TGTGCCATCAGTGACAACCCTAGCGTAGAGCAGTTCTTC. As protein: CAISDNPSVEQFF.

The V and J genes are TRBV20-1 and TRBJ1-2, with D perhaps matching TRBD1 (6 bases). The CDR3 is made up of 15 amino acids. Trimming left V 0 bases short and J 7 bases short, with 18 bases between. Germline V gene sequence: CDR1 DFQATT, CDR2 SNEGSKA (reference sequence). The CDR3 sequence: CSARDTGRGSAGYTF. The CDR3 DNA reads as TGCAGTGCTAGAGATACGGGCAGGGGCTCCGCTGGCTACACCTTC.

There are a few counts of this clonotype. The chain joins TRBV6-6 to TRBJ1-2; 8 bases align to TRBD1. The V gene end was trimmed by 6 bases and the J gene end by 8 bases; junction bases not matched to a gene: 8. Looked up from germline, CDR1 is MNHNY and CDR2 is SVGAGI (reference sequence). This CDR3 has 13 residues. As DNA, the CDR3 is TGTGCCAGCAGCCAATCCAGGGGGCAGGGCTACACCTTC. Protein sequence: CASSQSRGQGYTF.

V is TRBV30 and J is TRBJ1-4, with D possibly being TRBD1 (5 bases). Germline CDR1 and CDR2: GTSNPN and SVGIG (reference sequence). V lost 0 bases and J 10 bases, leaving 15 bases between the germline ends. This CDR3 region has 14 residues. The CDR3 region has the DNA TGTGCCTGGAGTGTACTTCGGGGGGTAGGAAAACTGTTTTTT. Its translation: CAWSVLRGVGKLFF. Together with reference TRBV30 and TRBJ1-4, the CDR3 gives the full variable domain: SQTIHQWPATLVQPVGSPLSLECTVEGTSNPNLYWYRQAAGRGLQLLFYSVGIGQISSEVPQNLSASRPQDRQFILSSKKLLLSDSGFYLCAWSVLRGVGKLFFGSGTQLSVL.

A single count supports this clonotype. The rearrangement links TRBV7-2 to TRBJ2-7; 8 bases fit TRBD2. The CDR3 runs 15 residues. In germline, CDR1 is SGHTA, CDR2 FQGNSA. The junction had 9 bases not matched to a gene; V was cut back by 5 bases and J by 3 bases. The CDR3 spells CASSRGGLAGYEQYF. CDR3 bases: TGTGCCAGCAGCCGCGGCGGGCTAGCGGGCTACGAGCAGTACTTC.

This chain's CDR3 is CASSLTGTAVYEQYF. CDR3 sequence (DNA): TGTGCCAGCAGTTTAACCGGGACAGCCGTTTACGAGCAGTACTTC. The chain links TRBV28 to TRBJ2-7; the match to TRBD1 covers 7 bases. V lost 2 bases to trimming and J lost 4 bases; unmatched junction nucleotides: 8. Germline assignment: CDR1 MDHEN and CDR2 SYDVKM. The CDR3 covers 15 residues.

This CDR3 reads CATSDLSSGEQFF. The CDR3 DNA follows: TGTGCCACCAGTGATTTGTCATCGGGTGAGCAGTTCTTC. The chain combines TRBV24-1 with TRBJ2-1; no clear D gene. V shed 0 bases and J shed 9 bases, with 8 bases lying between them. Germline V gives CDR1 KGHDR, CDR2 SFDVKD. The CDR3 is made up of 13 amino acids.

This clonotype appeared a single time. The CDR3 DNA is TGTGCCAGCAGTGAGACCCTTTCAACAGGGGCTACTGAAGCTTTCTTT. Translated, it gives CASSETLSTGATEAFF. The V and J genes are TRBV6-1 and TRBJ1-1; TRBD1 matches 7 bases. This CDR3 spans 16 amino acids. Germline V gives CDR1 MNHNS, CDR2 SASEGT. The V segment lost 3 bases and the J segment 5 bases; nucleotides outside the gene matches: 12.

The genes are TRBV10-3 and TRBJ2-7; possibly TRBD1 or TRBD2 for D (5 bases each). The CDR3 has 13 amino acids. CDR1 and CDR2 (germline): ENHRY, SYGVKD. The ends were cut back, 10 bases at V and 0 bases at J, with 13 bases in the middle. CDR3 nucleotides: TGTGCCACCCTCTCGGGGACCTCCTACGAGCAGTACTTC. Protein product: CATLSGTSYEQYF.

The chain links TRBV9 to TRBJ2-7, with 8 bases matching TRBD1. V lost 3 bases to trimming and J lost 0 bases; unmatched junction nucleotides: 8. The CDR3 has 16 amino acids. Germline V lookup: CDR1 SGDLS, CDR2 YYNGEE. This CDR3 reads CASSATGTGNSYEQYF. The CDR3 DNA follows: TGTGCCAGCAGCGCCACCGGGACAGGAAACTCCTACGAGCAGTACTTC.